This T cell receptor (beta chain) was documented in a study of metastatic and nonmetastatic thyroid tumors. Study context: It was across blood and tumor or nodule tissue from malignant and benign thyroid patients that repertoires were compared.

Regarding this clone: Its antigen is as yet unknown.

All patients were treatment-naive before thyroid surgery. From the PCR reads, TCRdb re-called clones with MiXCR. The sample has approximately 16,000 clones; approximately 13% are singletons. Per germline, CDR1 LGHDT and CDR2 YNNKEL (reference sequence). Unmatched junction bases numbered 6, after V lost 4 bases and J lost 1 base. CDR3 length: 15 amino acids. Overall study results and limits: Benign nodules reportedly had significantly lower TCR beta diversity than malignant thyroid tumors in blood and tumor.

V gene TRBV3-1 combines with J gene TRBJ2-7, with TRBD2 matching 8 bases. The sequence was obtained from a female donor with papillary thyroid cancer or a benign thyroid nodule (not recorded which). Some clones in this sample may be carry-over from other donors' samples. The source material was tumor tissue. As DNA, the CDR3 is TGTGCCAGCAGCCCAGGACTAGCAGGGTCCTACGAGCAGTACTTC. Protein product: CASSPGLAGSYEQYF.